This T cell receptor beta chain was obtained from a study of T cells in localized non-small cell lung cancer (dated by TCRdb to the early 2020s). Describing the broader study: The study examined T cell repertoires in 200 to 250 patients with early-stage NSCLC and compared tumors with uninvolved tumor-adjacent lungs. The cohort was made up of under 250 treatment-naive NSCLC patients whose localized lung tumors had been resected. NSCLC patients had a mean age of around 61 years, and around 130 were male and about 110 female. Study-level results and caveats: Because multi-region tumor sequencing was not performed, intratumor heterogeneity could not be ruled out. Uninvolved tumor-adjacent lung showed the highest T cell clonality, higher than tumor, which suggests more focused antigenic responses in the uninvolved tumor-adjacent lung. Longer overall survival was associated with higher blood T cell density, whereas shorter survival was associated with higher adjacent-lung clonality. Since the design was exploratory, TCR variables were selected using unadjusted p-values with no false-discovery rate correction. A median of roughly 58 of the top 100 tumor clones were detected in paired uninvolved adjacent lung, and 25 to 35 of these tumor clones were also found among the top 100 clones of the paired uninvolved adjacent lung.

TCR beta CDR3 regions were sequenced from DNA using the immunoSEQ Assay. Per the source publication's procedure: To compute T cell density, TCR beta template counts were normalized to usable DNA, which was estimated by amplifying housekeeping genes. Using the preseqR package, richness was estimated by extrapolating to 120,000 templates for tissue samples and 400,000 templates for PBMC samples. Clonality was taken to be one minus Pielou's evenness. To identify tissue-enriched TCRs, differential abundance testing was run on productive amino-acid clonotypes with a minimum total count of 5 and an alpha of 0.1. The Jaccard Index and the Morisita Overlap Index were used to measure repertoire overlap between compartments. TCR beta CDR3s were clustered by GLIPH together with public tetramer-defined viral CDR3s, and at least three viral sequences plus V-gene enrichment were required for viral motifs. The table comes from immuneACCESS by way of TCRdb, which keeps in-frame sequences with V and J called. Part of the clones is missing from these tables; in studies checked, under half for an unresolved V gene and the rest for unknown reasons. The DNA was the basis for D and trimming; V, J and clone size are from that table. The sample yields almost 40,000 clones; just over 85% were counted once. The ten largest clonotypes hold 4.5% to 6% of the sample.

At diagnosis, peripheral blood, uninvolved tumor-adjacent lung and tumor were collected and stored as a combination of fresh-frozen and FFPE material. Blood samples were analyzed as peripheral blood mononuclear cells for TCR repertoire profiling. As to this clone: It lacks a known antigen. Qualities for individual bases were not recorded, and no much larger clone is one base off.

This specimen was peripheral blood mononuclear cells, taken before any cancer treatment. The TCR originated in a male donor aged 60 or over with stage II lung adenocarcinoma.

The DNA reads as follows: TGTGCCAGCAGTGAACCCTGGGACAGTACATATCAGCCCCAGCATTTT. This encodes CASSEPWDSTYQPQHF. This chain is built from TRBV6-1 and TRBJ1-5, with 7 bases matching TRBD1. Via the germline V gene, CDR1 is MNHNS and CDR2 SASEGT. The CDR3 contains 16 residues, cysteine and phenylalanine counted. Only the CDR3 part of the read is kept: 48 bases, read in frame from the first base. V is cut back by 2 bases and J by 5 bases, with 9 bases in the junction unmatched.